The 10 T cell receptor beta chains reported below all come from one sample, sequenced in a study of T cell responses to AZD1222 COVID-19 vaccine. Profiling relied on immunoSEQ multiplex PCR, and the TCRdb table lists in-frame clones only, not all of them. The sample has approximately 140,000 clones; roughly 90% are singletons. The sample was peripheral blood, taken 28 days after the second AZD1222 dose. These receptor sequences come from an adult who received the AZD1222 COVID-19 vaccine.

The rearrangement uses TRBV3-1 (or the pseudogene TRBV3-2) and TRBJ2-3, with 9 bases that match TRBD2. Losses at the gene ends were 5 bases for V and 3 bases for J; bases not matched to a gene: 9. Germline lookup yields CDR1 LGHDT and CDR2 YNNKEL (reference sequence). The CDR3 loop spans 16 amino acids. The CDR3 nucleotides read TGTGCCAGCAGCTTCTCGACTAGCGGACGAACAGATACGCAGTATTTT. Protein product: CASSFSTSGRTDTQYF.

The chain recombines TRBV11-3 with TRBJ2-2; 7 positions match TRBD1. Germline V lookup: CDR1 SGHNT, CDR2 YENEEA. There are 16 residues in the CDR3. Trimming took 5 bases from V and 4 from J; bases not matched to a gene: 10. Written as DNA, the CDR3 is TGTGCCAGCAGCCGGGACAGTCGTCAGGGCACCGGGGAGCTGTTTTTT. It encodes CASSRDSRQGTGELFF.

The chain is built from TRBV6-5 and TRBJ1-1; tentative D call: TRBD1 (5 bases). Germline-derived CDR1 and CDR2 are MNHEY and SVGAGI. Trimming removed 0 bases at V and 6 bases at J, with 8 bases between. CDR3 length: 13 residues. CDR3 residues: CASSYSPGSEAFF. The DNA of the CDR3 is TGTGCCAGCAGTTACTCCCCAGGGTCTGAAGCTTTCTTT.

The V gene is TRBV2, the J gene TRBJ2-2; TRBD1 matches at 7 bases. CDR1 and CDR2 (germline): SNHLY, FYNNEI. The V gene end was trimmed by 4 bases and the J gene end by 1 base; junction bases not matched to a gene: 3. The CDR3 is 15 residues long. The CDR3 here is CASSVRTGNTGELFF. The CDR3, as DNA: TGTGCCAGCAGTGTCCGGACAGGGAACACCGGGGAGCTGTTTTTT.

The genes are TRBV10-2 and TRBJ2-1; D gene uncertain. V shed 5 bases and J shed 5 bases, with 13 bases lying between them. CDR3 length: 14 residues. Germline CDR1 WSHSY, CDR2 SAAADI. The CDR3 loop is CASSQKPANNEQFF. The CDR3 DNA sequence: TGCGCCAGCAGTCAGAAGCCAGCAAACAATGAGCAGTTCTTC.

The chain links TRBV5-4 to TRBJ1-2; D remains unclear. Germline V gene lookup returns CDR1 SGHNT and CDR2 YYREEE (reference sequence). This CDR3 has 15 amino acids. The V end lost 0 bases, the J end lost 0 bases, and 9 bases lay between the germline ends. The CDR3 DNA follows: TGTGCCAGCAGCTTGGATTGGGCAGCTAACTATGGCTACACCTTC. Protein: CASSLDWAANYGYTF.

V is TRBV9 and J is TRBJ2-1; TRBD1 agrees at 7 bases. CDR3 size: 15 residues. Germline lookup yields CDR1 SGDLS and CDR2 YYNGEE. J lost 5 bases, V lost 0 bases, and 5 bases had no gene match. CDR3 DNA sequence: TGTGCCAGCAGCGTAGGTGGGACAGCTGACAATGAGCAGTTCTTC. Amino acids: CASSVGGTADNEQFF.

The chain is built from TRBV7-9 and TRBJ2-5; 8 nucleotides line up with TRBD1. J lost 1 base, V lost 5 bases, and 15 bases had no gene match. The length of the CDR3 is 18 residues. The germline V gene has CDR1 SEHNR and CDR2 FQNEAQ (reference sequence). CDR3 coding DNA: TGTGCCAGCAGCCCCGTATTTATCAGGACAGGGATCCAAGAGACCCAGTACTTC. Residues: CASSPVFIRTGIQETQYF.

The V and J genes are TRBV12-5 and TRBJ2-7; 11 bases are shared with TRBD2. After removal of 9 bases from V and 6 bases from J, the junction contained 4 bases not matched to a gene. Germline V CDR1 and CDR2: LGHNT, FRNRAP. CDR3 length: 12 residues. The CDR3 reads CASGGTSGEQYF. The CDR3 DNA sequence: TGTGCTAGCGGAGGGACTAGCGGCGAGCAGTACTTC.

This chain uses TRBV2 with TRBJ1-5, with D possibly matching TRBD1 (5 bases). This CDR3 region has 15 residues. Looked up from germline, CDR1 is SNHLY and CDR2 is FYNNEI. V lost 3 bases, J lost 5 bases, and 14 bases lay in between. Here the CDR3 DNA reads TGTGCCAGCAGTGAGAGTAGGGGAAATCATCAGCCCCAGCATTTT. Amino acid sequence: CASSESRGNHQPQHF. Filled out from reference TRBV2 and TRBJ1-5, the complete variable domain reads EPEVTQTPSHQVTQMGQEVILRCVPISNHLYFYWYRQILGQKVEFLVSFYNNEISEKSEIFDDQFSVERPDGSNFTLKIRSTKLEDSAMYFCASSESRGNHQPQHFGDGTRLSIL.